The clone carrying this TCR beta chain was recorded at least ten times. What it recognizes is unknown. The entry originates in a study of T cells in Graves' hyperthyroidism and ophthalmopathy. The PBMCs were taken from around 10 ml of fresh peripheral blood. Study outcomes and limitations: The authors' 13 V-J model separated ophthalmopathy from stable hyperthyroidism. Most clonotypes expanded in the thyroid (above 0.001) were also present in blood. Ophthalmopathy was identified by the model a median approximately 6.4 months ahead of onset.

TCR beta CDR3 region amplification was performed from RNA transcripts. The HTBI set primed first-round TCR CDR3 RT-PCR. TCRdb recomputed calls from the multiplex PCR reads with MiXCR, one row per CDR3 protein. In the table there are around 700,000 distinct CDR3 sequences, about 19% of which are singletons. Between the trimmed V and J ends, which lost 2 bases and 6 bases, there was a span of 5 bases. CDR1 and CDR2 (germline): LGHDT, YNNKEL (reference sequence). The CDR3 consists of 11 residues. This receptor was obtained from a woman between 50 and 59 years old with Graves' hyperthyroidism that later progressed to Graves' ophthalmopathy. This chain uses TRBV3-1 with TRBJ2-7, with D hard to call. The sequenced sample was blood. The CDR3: CASSQYFEQYF. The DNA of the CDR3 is TGTGCCAGCAGCCAATATTTCGAGCAGTACTTC.